This TCR beta chain is from a study of blood T cell repertoires in COVID-19. Study-wide context: Acute-phase and convalescent COVID-19 samples originated in the United States, Italy and Spain.

The method was immunoSEQ multiplex PCR; TCRdb's version includes in-frame clones alone and lacks a portion of them. The table has hundreds of thousands of clones, just under 85% seen once. In germline, CDR1 is SNHLY, CDR2 FYNNEI. CDR3 length: 12 amino acids. Unmatched junction bases numbered 1, after V lost 5 bases and J lost 4 bases. The source is a woman of 80 years or more with acute or convalescent COVID-19. The sequenced material came from peripheral blood. The rearrangement uses TRBV2 and TRBJ1-2; 7 nucleotides line up with TRBD1. CDR3 DNA: TGTGCCAGCAGTAGGACAGGCTATGGCTACACCTTC. This encodes CASSRTGYGYTF.